This TCR beta chain was retrieved from a study of blood T cell repertoires in COVID-19. The authors' processing: Cell counts per sample came from amplifying reference gene primers. Assay used: immunoSEQ multiplex PCR; TCRdb lists only in-frame clones, some missing. V, J and clone size derive from that table, while D and trimming were established from the DNA sequence. The table records 250,000 to 300,000 clones, around 84% of them present only once. From germline, CDR1 is SGHTA and CDR2 FQGNSA. CDR3 length equals 14 residues. Germline trimming cut 1 base from V and 8 bases from J; bases unmatched to any gene: 2.

The chain employs TRBV7-2 and TRBJ1-6; TRBD1 matches 7 bases. The source of this sequence is a man in his sixties with acute or convalescent COVID-19. Sequenced material: peripheral blood. CDR3 bases: TGTGCCAGCAGCTTAGGACAGGGTGATTCACCCCTCCACTTT. Translating gives CASSLGQGDSPLHF.